This T cell receptor beta chain is from a study of regulatory T cells in long-lasting Graves disease. Findings and limits, study-wide: For persistent Graves' patients, TCR diversity was lower than for newly diagnosed ones.

This clonotype was detected ten times or more. The antigen remains undetermined. Building the TCR beta libraries relied on iRepertoire HTBI primers, and CDR3 regions underwent Arm-PCR. TCRdb re-analysed the multiplex PCR reads in MiXCR, keeping a single row per CDR3 protein. The table has about 430,000 distinct CDR3 sequences, around 23% seen once. Documented time point: persistent/refractory GD, antithyroid drugs over 5 years with positive TRAb. Extracted PBMC RNA gave rise to the TCR library. The sample consisted of peripheral blood mononuclear cells (PBMCs), taken when the disease was refractory, from a patient treated with antithyroid drugs. This receptor was obtained from a female donor with Graves disease.

The CDR3 bases are TGTGCCAGCAGCTTAGTTTTCGGGGTTGACGAGCAGTACTTC. Its protein product is CASSLVFGVDEQYF. The rearrangement joins TRBV7-8 to TRBJ2-7; a possible D gene is TRBD2 (5 bases). Trimming shortened V by 1 base and J by 5 bases, and 12 bases separated the two germline ends. The CDR3 covers 14 residues. Germline lookup yields CDR1 SGHVS and CDR2 FQNEAQ.